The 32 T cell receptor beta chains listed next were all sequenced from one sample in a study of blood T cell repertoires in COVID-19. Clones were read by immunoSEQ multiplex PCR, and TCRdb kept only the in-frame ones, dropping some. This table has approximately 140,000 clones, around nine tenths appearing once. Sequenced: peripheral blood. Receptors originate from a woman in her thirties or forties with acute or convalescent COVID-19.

The CDR3 loop is CAAGAPNTGELFF. CDR3 sequence (DNA): TGTGCCGCGGGGGCTCCGAACACCGGGGAGCTGTTTTTT. The V call is TRBV28, the J call TRBJ2-2; a weak D match, TRBD2 (7 bases). The V gene's germline CDR1 is MDHEN and CDR2 SYDVKM. V was shortened by 11 bases and J by 0 bases, with 10 bases between the two germline ends. The CDR3 sequence is 13 residues long.

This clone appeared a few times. The CDR3 reads CASSISGTSAVNEQFF. Written as DNA, the CDR3 is TGTGCCAGTAGTATCTCCGGGACTAGCGCGGTAAATGAGCAGTTCTTC. The V gene is TRBV19, the J gene TRBJ2-1; 10 bases align to TRBD2. The CDR3 covers 16 residues. The germline V gene has CDR1 LNHDA and CDR2 SQIVND (reference sequence). With 3 bases clipped from V and 7 bases from J, the junction kept 9 bases outside the gene matches.

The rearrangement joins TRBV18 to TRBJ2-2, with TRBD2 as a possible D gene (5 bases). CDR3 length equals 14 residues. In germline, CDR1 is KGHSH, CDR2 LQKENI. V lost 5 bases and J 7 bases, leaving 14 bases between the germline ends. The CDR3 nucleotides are TGTGCCAGCTCAGAACAGACTATTCACGGGGAGCTGTTTTTT. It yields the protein CASSEQTIHGELFF.

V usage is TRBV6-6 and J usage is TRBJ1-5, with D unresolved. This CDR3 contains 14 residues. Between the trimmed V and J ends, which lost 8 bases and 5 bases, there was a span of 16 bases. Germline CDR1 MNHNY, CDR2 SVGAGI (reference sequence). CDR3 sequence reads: CASSWPEEDQPQHF. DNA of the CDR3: TGTGCCAGCTCTTGGCCAGAGGAAGATCAGCCCCAGCATTTT.

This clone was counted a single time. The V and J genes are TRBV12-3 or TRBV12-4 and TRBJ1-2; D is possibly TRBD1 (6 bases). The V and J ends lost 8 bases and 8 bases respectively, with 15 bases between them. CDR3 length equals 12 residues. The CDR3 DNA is TGTGCCAGCTGTAGGGGGGGTTGGGGCTACACCTTC. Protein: CASCRGGWGYTF.

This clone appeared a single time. Here the CDR3 DNA reads TGTGCCAGTAGTAAGAGACAGGGAAGTGGCTACACCTTC. This gives the protein CASSKRQGSGYTF. The chain couples TRBV19 to TRBJ1-2, with 7 bases matching TRBD1. Germline values: CDR1 LNHDA, CDR2 SQIVND (reference sequence). There are 13 residues in the CDR3. Losses at the gene ends were 4 bases for V and 7 bases for J; bases not matched to a gene: 6.

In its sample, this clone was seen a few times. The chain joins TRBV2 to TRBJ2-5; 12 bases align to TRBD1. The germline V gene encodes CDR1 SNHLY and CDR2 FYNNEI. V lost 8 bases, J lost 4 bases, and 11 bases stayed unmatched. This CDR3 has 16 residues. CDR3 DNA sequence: TGTGCCAGCGACCCCTCGGGACAGGGGGCGGGAGAGACCCAGTACTTC. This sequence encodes CASDPSGQGAGETQYF.

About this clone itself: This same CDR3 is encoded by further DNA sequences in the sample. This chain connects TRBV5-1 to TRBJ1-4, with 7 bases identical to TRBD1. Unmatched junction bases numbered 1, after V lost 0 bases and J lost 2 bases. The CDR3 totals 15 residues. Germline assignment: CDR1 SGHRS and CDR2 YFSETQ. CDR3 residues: CASSLGGGTNEKLFF. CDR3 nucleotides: TGCGCCAGCAGCTTGGGAGGGGGCACTAATGAAAAACTGTTTTTT.

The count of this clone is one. CDR3 sequence (DNA): TGTGCCAGCAGCGTAGCTTCGATAGCGGTAACAGATACGCAGTATTTT. It is translated as CASSVASIAVTDTQYF. The chain is built from TRBV9 and TRBJ2-3; D is perhaps TRBD2 (6 bases). Germline lookup yields CDR1 SGDLS and CDR2 YYNGEE. This CDR3 contains 16 residues. The V and J ends lost 0 bases and 3 bases respectively, with 14 bases between them.

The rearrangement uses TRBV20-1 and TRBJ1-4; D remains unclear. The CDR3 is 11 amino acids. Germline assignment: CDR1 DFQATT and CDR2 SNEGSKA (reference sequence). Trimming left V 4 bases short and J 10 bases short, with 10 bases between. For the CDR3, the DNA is TGCAGTGCTACAACCTATGGAAAACTGTTTTTT. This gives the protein CSATTYGKLFF.

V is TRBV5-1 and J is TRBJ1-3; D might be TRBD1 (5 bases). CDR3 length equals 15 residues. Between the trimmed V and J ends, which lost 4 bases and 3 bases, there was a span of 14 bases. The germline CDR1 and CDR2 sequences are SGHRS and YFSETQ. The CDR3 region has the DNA TGCGCCAGCAGCCCTTATCAGGGAAATGGAAACACCATATATTTT. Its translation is CASSPYQGNGNTIYF.

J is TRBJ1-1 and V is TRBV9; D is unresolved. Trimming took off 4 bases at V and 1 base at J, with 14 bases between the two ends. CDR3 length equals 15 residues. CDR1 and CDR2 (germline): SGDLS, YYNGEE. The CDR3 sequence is CASSPRPRQNTEAFF. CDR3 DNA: TGTGCCAGCAGCCCCCGCCCTCGACAGAACACTGAAGCTTTCTTT.

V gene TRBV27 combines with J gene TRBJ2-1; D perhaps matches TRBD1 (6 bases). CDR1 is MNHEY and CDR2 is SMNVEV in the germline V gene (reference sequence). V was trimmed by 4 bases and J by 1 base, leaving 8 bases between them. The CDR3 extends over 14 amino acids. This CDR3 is CASSSGQSYNEQFF. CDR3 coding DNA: TGTGCCAGCAGTTCCGGACAGTCCTACAATGAGCAGTTCTTC.

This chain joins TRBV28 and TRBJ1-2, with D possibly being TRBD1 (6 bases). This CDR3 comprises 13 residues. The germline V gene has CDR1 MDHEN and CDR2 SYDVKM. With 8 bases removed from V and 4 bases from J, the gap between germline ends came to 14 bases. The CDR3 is CASQGKGLYGYTF. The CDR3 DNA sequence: TGTGCCAGCCAGGGGAAGGGGCTCTATGGCTACACCTTC.

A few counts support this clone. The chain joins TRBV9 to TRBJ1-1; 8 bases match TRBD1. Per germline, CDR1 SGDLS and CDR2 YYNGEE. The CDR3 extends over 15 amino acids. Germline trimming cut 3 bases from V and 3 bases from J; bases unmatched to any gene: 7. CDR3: CASSAQGDGYTEAFF. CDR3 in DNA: TGTGCCAGCAGCGCACAGGGGGACGGATACACTGAAGCTTTCTTT. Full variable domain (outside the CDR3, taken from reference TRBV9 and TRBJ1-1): DSGVTQTPKHLITATGQRVTLRCSPRSGDLSVYWYQQSLDQGLQFLIQYYNGEERAKGNILERFSAQQFPDLHSELNLSSLELGDSALYFCASSAQGDGYTEAFFGQGTRLTVV.

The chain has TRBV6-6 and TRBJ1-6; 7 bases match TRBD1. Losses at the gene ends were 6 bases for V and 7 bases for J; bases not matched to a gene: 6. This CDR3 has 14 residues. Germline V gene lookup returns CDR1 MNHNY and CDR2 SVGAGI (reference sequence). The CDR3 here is CASSDQTGNSPLHF. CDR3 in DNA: TGTGCCAGCAGCGACCAGACAGGGAATTCACCCCTCCACTTT.

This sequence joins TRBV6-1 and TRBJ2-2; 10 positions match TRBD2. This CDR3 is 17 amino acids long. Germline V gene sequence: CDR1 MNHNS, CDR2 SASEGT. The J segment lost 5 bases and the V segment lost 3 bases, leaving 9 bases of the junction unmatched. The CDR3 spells CASSERASGGGTGELFF. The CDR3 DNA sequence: TGTGCCAGCAGTGAGCGCGCTAGCGGGGGTGGTACCGGGGAGCTGTTTTTT.

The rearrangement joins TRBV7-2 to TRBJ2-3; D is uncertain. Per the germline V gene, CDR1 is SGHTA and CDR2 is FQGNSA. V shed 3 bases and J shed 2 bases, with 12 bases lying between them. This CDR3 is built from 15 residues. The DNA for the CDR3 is TGTGCCAGCAGCTTGGCCAGCGACTTCACAGATACGCAGTATTTT. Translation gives CASSLASDFTDTQYF.

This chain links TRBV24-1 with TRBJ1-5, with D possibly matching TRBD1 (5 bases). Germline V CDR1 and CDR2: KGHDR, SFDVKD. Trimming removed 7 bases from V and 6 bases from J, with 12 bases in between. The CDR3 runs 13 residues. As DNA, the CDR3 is TGTGCCACCAGCCGAAGGGGCGGTCAGCCCCAGCATTTT. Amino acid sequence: CATSRRGGQPQHF.

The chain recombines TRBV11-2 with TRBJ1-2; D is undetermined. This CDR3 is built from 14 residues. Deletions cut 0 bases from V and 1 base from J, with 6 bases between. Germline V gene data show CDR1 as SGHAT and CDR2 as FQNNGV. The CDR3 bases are TGTGCCAGCAGCTTAGAGGGCAGTAACTATGGCTACACCTTC. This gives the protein CASSLEGSNYGYTF. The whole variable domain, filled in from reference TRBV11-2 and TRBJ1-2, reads EAGVAQSPRYKIIEKRQSVAFWCNPISGHATLYWYQQILGQGPKLLIQFQNNGVVDDSQLPKDRFSAERLKGVDSTLKIQPAKLEDSAVYLCASSLEGSNYGYTFGSGTRLTVV.

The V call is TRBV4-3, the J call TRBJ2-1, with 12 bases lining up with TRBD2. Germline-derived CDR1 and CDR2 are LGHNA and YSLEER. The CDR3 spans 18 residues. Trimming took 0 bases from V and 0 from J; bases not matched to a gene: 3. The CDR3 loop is CASSQETSGSLSYNEQFF. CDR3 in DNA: TGCGCCAGCAGCCAAGAGACTAGCGGGAGCCTCTCCTACAATGAGCAGTTCTTC.

Here the CDR3 reads CASSLARRTEATEAFF. As DNA, the CDR3 is TGTGCCAGCAGCTTAGCGCGGAGGACAGAGGCCACTGAAGCTTTCTTT. The rearrangement links TRBV7-9 to TRBJ1-1; TRBD1 might be the D (6 bases). The CDR3 extends over 16 amino acids. The ends were cut back, 0 bases at V and 4 bases at J, with 15 bases in the middle. CDR1 is SEHNR and CDR2 is FQNEAQ in the germline V gene (reference sequence).

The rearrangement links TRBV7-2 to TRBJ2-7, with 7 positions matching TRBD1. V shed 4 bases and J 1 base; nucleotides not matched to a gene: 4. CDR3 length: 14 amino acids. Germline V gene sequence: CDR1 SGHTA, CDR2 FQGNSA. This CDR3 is CASSSDRFSYEQYF. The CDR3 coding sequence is TGTGCCAGCAGCTCGGACAGGTTTTCCTACGAGCAGTACTTC.

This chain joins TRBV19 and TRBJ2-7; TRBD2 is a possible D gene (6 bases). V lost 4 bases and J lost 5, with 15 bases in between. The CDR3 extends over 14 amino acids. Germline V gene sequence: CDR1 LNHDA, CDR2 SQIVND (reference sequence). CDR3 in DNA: TGTGCCAGTAGTAAACGGGATGGCGGGAACGAGCAGTACTTC. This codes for CASSKRDGGNEQYF.

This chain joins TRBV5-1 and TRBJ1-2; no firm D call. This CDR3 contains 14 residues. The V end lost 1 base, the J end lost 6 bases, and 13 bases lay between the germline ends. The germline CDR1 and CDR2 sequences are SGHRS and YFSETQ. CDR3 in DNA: TGCGCCAGCAGCTTGAGACCGGAGGGAAATGGCTACACCTTC. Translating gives CASSLRPEGNGYTF. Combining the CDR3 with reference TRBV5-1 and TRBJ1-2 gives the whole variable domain KAGVTQTPRYLIKTRGQQVTLSCSPISGHRSVSWYQQTPGQGLQFLFEYFSETQRNKGNFPGRFSGRQFSNSRSEMNVSTLELGDSALYLCASSLRPEGNGYTFGSGTRLTVV.

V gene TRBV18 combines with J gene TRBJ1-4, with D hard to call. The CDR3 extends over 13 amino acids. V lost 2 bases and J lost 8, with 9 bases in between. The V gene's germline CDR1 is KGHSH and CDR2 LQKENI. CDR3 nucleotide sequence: TGTGCCAGCTCACCAATTGCAGGAGAAAAACTGTTTTTT. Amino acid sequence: CASSPIAGEKLFF.

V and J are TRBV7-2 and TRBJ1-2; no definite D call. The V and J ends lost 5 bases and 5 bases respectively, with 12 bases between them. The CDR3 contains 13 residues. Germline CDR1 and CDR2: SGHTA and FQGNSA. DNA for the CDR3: TGTGCCAGCAGCCCATTCACTGCATATGGCTACACCTTC. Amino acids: CASSPFTAYGYTF.

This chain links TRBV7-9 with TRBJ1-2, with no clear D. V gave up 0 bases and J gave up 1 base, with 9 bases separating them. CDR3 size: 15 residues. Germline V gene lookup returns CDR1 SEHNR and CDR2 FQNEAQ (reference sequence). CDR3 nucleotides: TGTGCCAGCAGCTTAGCGTCGGGTTTTAACTATGGCTACACCTTC. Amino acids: CASSLASGFNYGYTF.

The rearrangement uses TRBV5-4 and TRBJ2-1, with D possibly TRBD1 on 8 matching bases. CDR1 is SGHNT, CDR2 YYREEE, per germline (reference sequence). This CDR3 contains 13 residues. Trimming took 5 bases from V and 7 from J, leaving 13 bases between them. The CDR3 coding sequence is TGTGCCAGCAGGAACAGGGGGGGTAATGAGCAGTTCTTC. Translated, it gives CASRNRGGNEQFF.

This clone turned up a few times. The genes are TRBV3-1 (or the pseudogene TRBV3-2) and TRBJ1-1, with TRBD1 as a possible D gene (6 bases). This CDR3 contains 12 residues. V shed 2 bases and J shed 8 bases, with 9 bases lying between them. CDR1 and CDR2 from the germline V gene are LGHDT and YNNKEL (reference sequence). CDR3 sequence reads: CASSQFDREAFF. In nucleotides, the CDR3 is TGTGCCAGCAGCCAATTTGACAGGGAAGCTTTCTTT.

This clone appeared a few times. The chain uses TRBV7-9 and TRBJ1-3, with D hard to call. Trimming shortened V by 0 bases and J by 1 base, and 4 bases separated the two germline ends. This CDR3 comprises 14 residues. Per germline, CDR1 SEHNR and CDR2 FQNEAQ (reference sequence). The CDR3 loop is CASSLATSGNTIYF. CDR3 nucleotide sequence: TGTGCCAGCAGCTTAGCAACATCTGGAAACACCATATATTTT.

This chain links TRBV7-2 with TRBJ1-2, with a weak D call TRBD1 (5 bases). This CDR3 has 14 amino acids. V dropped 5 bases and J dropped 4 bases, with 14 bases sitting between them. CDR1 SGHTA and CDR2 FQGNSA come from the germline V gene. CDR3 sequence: CASSRDSGAYGYTF. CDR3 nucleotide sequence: TGTGCCAGCAGCCGGGACTCTGGGGCCTATGGCTACACCTTC.